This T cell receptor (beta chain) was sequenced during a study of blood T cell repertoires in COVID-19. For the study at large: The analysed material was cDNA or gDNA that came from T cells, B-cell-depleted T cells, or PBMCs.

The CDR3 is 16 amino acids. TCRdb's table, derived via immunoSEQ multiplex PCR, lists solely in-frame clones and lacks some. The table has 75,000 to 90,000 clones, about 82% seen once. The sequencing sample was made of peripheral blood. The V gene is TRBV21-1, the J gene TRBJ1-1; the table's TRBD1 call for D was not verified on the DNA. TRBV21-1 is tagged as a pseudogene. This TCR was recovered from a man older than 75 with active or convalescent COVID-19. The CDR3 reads CASSKVPQVVNTEAFF. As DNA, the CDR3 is TGTGCCAGCAGCAAAGTACCACAGGTTGTGAACACTGAAGCTTTCTTT.